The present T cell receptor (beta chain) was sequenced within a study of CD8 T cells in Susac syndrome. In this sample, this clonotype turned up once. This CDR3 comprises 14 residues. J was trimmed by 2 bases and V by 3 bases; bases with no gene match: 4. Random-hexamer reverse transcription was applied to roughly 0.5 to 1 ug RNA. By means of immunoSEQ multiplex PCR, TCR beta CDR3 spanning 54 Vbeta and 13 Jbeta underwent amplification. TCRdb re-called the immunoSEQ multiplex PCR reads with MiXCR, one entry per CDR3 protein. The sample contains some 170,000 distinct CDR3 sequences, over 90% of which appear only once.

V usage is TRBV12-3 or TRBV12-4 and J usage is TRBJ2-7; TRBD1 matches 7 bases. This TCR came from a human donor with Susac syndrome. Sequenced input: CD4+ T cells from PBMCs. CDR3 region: CASSFSQGAYEQYF. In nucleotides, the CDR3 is TGTGCCAGCAGTTTTAGCCAGGGGGCCTACGAGCAGTACTTC.